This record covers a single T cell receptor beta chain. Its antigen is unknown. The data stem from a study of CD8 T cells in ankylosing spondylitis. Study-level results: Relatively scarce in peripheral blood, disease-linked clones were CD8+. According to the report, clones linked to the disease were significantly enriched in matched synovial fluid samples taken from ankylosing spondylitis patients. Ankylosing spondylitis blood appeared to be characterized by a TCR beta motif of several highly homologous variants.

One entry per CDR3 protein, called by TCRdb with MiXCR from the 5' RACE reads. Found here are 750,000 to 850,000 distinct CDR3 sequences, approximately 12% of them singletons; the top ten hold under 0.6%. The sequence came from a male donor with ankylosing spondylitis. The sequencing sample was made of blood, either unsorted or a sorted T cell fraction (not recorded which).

The CDR3 here is CAITRTSGSVQYF. DNA of the CDR3: TGTGCCATCACTCGGACTAGCGGGAGTGTGCAGTATTTT. J is TRBJ2-3 and V is TRBV10-3, with 13 positions matching TRBD2. Germline V gives CDR1 ENHRY, CDR2 SYGVKD. Unmatched junction bases numbered 6, after V lost 7 bases and J lost 11 bases. This CDR3 region has 13 residues.